This TCR beta chain derives from a study of T cell responses to AZD1222 COVID-19 vaccine. General study points: Possibly, clonal diversity was underestimated; donors were largely white British and included more females. No repertoire was sampled before or during the peak T cell response, only after it.

V lost 5 bases, J lost 0 bases, and 20 bases lay in between. The CDR3 totals 18 residues. The germline V gene has CDR1 KGHSH and CDR2 LQKENI. To note about this clone: Its antigen is not known.

Clones were sequenced by immunoSEQ multiplex PCR, and TCRdb holds only the in-frame ones, with some missing. The sample contains fewer than 90,000 clones, about 88% of which appear only once. This sequence originates from an adult who received the AZD1222 COVID-19 vaccine. The chain employs TRBV18 and TRBJ2-1; D is uncertain. The sequences come from peripheral blood, collected 28 days after the second AZD1222 dose. CDR3 DNA sequence: TGTGCCAGCTCAGACGGTTTAGCTTCTATCGGCTCCTACAATGAGCAGTTCTTC. This gives the protein CASSDGLASIGSYNEQFF. The complete variable domain, with remaining parts taken from reference TRBV18 and TRBJ2-1, reads NAGVMQNPRHLVRRRGQEARLRCSPMKGHSHVYWYRQLPEEGLKFMVYLQKENIIDESGMPKERFSAEFPKEGPSILRIQQVVRGDSAAYFCASSDGLASIGSYNEQFFGPGTRLTVL.